The sequence of this T cell receptor beta chain was determined in a study of T cells in Graves' hyperthyroidism and ophthalmopathy. From RNA transcripts, TCR beta CDR3 regions were amplified. HTBI primers were employed in a first-round RT-PCR of the TCR CDR3. TCRdb passed the multiplex PCR reads through MiXCR, listing each CDR3 protein once. Among about 400,000 distinct CDR3 sequences listed, over 13% were seen once. Germline V lookup: CDR1 MNHGY, CDR2 SVAAGI. Deletions cut 2 bases from V and 6 bases from J, with 16 bases between. The CDR3 contains 16 residues. This sequence was found in a man between 50 and 59 years old with Graves' ophthalmopathy. V usage is TRBV6-9 and J usage is TRBJ2-2; tentatively, D is TRBD2 (7 bases). Specimen: blood. CDR3 amino acids: CASSYPPGGLPGELFF. The DNA for the CDR3 is TGTGCCAGCAGTTATCCCCCGGGGGGCTTACCCGGGGAGCTGTTTTTT.